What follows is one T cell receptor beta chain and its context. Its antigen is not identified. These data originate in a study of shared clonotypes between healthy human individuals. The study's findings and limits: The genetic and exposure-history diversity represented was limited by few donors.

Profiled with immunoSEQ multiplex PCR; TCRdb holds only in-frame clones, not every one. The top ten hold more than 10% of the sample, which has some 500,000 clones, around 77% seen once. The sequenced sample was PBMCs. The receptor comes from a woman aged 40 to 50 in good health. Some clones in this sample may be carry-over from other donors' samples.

CDR3 sequence: CASSRTLRETQYF. Here the CDR3 DNA reads TGCGCCAGCAGCCGAACGCTCAGGGAGACCCAGTACTTC. The V call is TRBV4-1, the J call TRBJ2-5; D is undetermined. The CDR3 is 13 residues long. From germline, CDR1 is MGHRA and CDR2 YSYEKL. Deletions cut 4 bases from V and 5 bases from J, with 11 bases between.